This entry lists 2 T cell receptor beta chains sequenced from one sample in a study of regulatory T cells in long-lasting Graves disease. Sample time point: newly diagnosed GD, antithyroid drugs for less than 3 months. Generation of the TCR library employed RNA extracted from PBMCs. HTBI primers from iRepertoire and Arm-PCR of CDR3 regions yielded the TCR beta libraries. TCRdb called the multiplex PCR reads again in MiXCR, with one record for every CDR3 protein. The table shows over 350,000 distinct CDR3 sequences, with around 15% occurring only once. The same data also contributed to another study, on T cells in Graves' hyperthyroidism and ophthalmopathy.

The input for sequencing was peripheral blood mononuclear cells (PBMCs), taken at new diagnosis, from a patient treated with antithyroid drugs. The receptor set was obtained from a woman in her forties or fifties with Graves disease.

The chain carries TRBV6-2 or TRBV6-3 and TRBJ2-5; 11 bases fit TRBD2. With 7 bases clipped from V and 5 bases from J, the junction kept 9 bases outside the gene matches. The CDR3 totals 15 residues. Looked up from germline, CDR1 is MNHEY and CDR2 is SVGEGT. The CDR3 region has the DNA TGTGCCAGCAACCTTAGCGGGAGGGCCTTGGAGACCCAGTACTTC. This sequence encodes CASNLSGRALETQYF.

The chain combines TRBV9 with TRBJ1-3; no definite D call. Between the trimmed V and J ends, which lost 2 bases and 0 bases, there was a span of 9 bases. Germline V gene data show CDR1 as SGDLS and CDR2 as YYNGEE. This CDR3 is 15 amino acids long. The chain's CDR3 is CASSVTADSGNTIYF. Written as DNA, the CDR3 is TGTGCCAGCAGCGTTACAGCGGACTCTGGAAACACCATATATTTT.